A selection of T cell receptor beta chains follows, all from one sample in a study of Tregs in tolerant kidney transplant recipients. Using immunoSEQ multiplex PCR, the repertoire was profiled, and TCRdb retains in-frame clones only, with some absent. The sample yields 55,000 to 80,000 clones, nearly 98% seen once. The material sequenced was Tregs from blood, taken before the transplant. All receptors come from a human donor who received a combined kidney and bone marrow transplant. Both conserved end residues are part of each CDR3. D genes are given only for firm matches. Clone size, where shown, is once, few, many, or a class for clones that have expanded.

J gene: TRBJ1-6; V gene: TRBV6-5; D gene: -; clone size: -; CDR3 DNA: TGTGCCAGCAGTTATTCCGCGGGTTCTTATAATTCACCCCTCCACTTT; CDR3 protein: CASSYSAGSYNSPLHF
J gene: TRBJ1-2; V gene: TRBV7-3; D gene: TRBD1; clone size: -; CDR3 DNA: TGTGCCAGCAGCTTACCCGGGACAGGGAAGGGCTACACCTTC; CDR3 protein: CASSLPGTGKGYTF
J gene: TRBJ2-5; V gene: TRBV20-1; D gene: -; clone size: -; CDR3 DNA: TGCAGTGCTACCTCCAGCCTAGCAGAGTACTTC; CDR3 protein: CSATSSLAEYF
J gene: TRBJ2-1; V gene: TRBV5-5; D gene: TRBD2; clone size: -; CDR3 DNA: TGTGCCAGCAGCCATTTGTTAGCGGGAGATGTTGGCTTCTTC; CDR3 protein: CASSHLLAGDVGFF
J gene: TRBJ1-2; V gene: TRBV19; D gene: -; clone size: -; CDR3 DNA: TGTGCCAGTAGTAGAGCTGAGAATGGCTACACCTTC; CDR3 protein: CASSRAENGYTF
J gene: TRBJ2-3; V gene: TRBV5-4; D gene: TRBD2; clone size: -; CDR3 DNA: TGTGCCAGCAGCCGATATTTACTAGCGGGAGGGGTAGATACGCAGTATTTT; CDR3 protein: CASSRYLLAGGVDTQYF
J gene: TRBJ2-7; V gene: TRBV7-2; D gene: -; clone size: -; CDR3 DNA: TGTGCCAGCAGCTTAGTAGGGGGCTACGAGCAGTACTTC; CDR3 protein: CASSLVGGYEQYF
J gene: TRBJ1-2; V gene: TRBV7-7; D gene: -; clone size: -; CDR3 DNA: TGTGCCAGCAGGGGAGGATTGGGCTACACCTTC; CDR3 protein: CASRGGLGYTF
J gene: TRBJ1-2; V gene: TRBV19; D gene: TRBD1; clone size: -; CDR3 DNA: TGTGCCAGTCGCCATCGTGGACAGGTAGAATATGGCTACACCTTC; CDR3 protein: CASRHRGQVEYGYTF
J gene: TRBJ1-5; V gene: TRBV6-6; D gene: -; clone size: -; CDR3 DNA: TGTGCCAGCAGTTACTCATCCAGGGGAAGCAATCAGCCCCAGCATTTT; CDR3 protein: CASSYSSRGSNQPQHF
J gene: TRBJ2-7; V gene: TRBV5-4; D gene: -; clone size: -; CDR3 DNA: TGTGCCAGCAGCTTGGCGGGCGGGAACACCTACGAGCAGTACTTC; CDR3 protein: CASSLAGGNTYEQYF
J gene: TRBJ2-7; V gene: TRBV5-1; D gene: -; clone size: -; CDR3 DNA: TGCGCCAGCAGCTTGTCCGGGTACGAGCAGTACTTC; CDR3 protein: CASSLSGYEQYF
J gene: TRBJ1-2; V gene: TRBV27; D gene: TRBD1; clone size: -; CDR3 DNA: TGTGCCAGCAGTCGCTCCGGGACAGGGGAAGGCTACACCTTC; CDR3 protein: CASSRSGTGEGYTF
J gene: TRBJ1-2; V gene: TRBV7-8; D gene: -; clone size: once; CDR3 DNA: TGTGCCAGCAGCTTAGCGACGGGGGGGGTCTATGGCTACACCTTC; CDR3 protein: CASSLATGGVYGYTF
J gene: TRBJ2-3; V gene: TRBV7-2; D gene: TRBD2; clone size: -; CDR3 DNA: TGTGCCAGCAGCTCCCAAGGACTAGCAACTTATACGCAGTATTTT; CDR3 protein: CASSSQGLATYTQYF
J gene: TRBJ2-1; V gene: TRBV30; D gene: -; clone size: -; CDR3 DNA: TGTGCCTGGAGTGTACGGAGGGGCAGAGTGGCATGCAATGAGCAGTTCTTC; CDR3 protein: CAWSVRRGRVACNEQFF
J gene: TRBJ2-1; V gene: TRBV18; D gene: TRBD2; clone size: -; CDR3 DNA: TGTGCCAGCTCACCAGCCGGGGGGGCGGAAAATGAGCAGTTCTTC; CDR3 protein: CASSPAGGAENEQFF
J gene: TRBJ2-7; V gene: TRBV7-8; D gene: TRBD2; clone size: -; CDR3 DNA: TGTGCCAGCAGACGATCCGGGACTAGCGGGAGTTTTGGGTGGTACGAGCAGTACTTC; CDR3 protein: CASRRSGTSGSFGWYEQYF
J gene: TRBJ2-7; V gene: TRBV27; D gene: -; clone size: -; CDR3 DNA: TGTGCCAGCAGCCCTCAGGATCCAGCTTCCTTCGAGCAGTACTTC; CDR3 protein: CASSPQDPASFEQYF
J gene: TRBJ2-7; V gene: TRBV28; D gene: -; clone size: -; CDR3 DNA: TGTGCCAGCAGTCTGCCCAAAAACAGGGCCAGTACTACGTACGAGCAGTACTTC; CDR3 protein: CASSLPKNRASTTYEQYF
J gene: TRBJ1-6; V gene: TRBV6-5; D gene: TRBD1; clone size: -; CDR3 DNA: TGTGCCAGCAGAAACAGGGGAATGAATTCACCCCTCCACTTT; CDR3 protein: CASRNRGMNSPLHF
J gene: TRBJ2-2; V gene: TRBV7-3; D gene: -; clone size: -; CDR3 DNA: TGTGCCAGCAGCCCCGGACTCAACACCGGGGAGCTGTTTTTT; CDR3 protein: CASSPGLNTGELFF
J gene: TRBJ2-3; V gene: TRBV2; D gene: -; clone size: -; CDR3 DNA: TGTGCCAGTTACCGGGGGGCCCCCCGATCTAGCACAGATACGCAGTATTTT; CDR3 protein: CASYRGAPRSSTDTQYF
J gene: TRBJ2-1; V gene: TRBV6-6; D gene: TRBD2; clone size: -; CDR3 DNA: TGTGCCAGCAGCTGGGCGCTAGCGGGGGCCTACAATGAGCAGTTCTTC; CDR3 protein: CASSWALAGAYNEQFF
J gene: TRBJ1-2; V gene: TRBV6-1; D gene: -; clone size: few; CDR3 DNA: TGTGCCAGCAGTGAATGGGCAGCCAATGGCTACACCTTC; CDR3 protein: CASSEWAANGYTF
J gene: TRBJ2-3; V gene: TRBV30; D gene: -; clone size: -; CDR3 DNA: TGTGCCTGGGTGGACTTTTATACGCAGTATTTT; CDR3 protein: CAWVDFYTQYF
J gene: TRBJ2-5; V gene: TRBV5-6; D gene: -; clone size: -; CDR3 DNA: TGTGCCAGCAGCTTCGAAGAGACCCAGTACTTC; CDR3 protein: CASSFEETQYF
J gene: TRBJ2-3; V gene: TRBV6-4; D gene: -; clone size: once; CDR3 DNA: TGTGCCAGCAGAAGAGACGGAGCCACAGATACGCAGTATTTT; CDR3 protein: CASRRDGATDTQYF
J gene: TRBJ2-3; V gene: TRBV7-3; D gene: TRBD2; clone size: -; CDR3 DNA: TGTGCCAGCAGCTTAGGTTACAGAAGCGGGGGGGTCACAGATACGCAGTATTTT; CDR3 protein: CASSLGYRSGGVTDTQYF
J gene: TRBJ2-5; V gene: TRBV23-1; D gene: -; clone size: -; CDR3 DNA: TGCGCCAGCAGTCAATCGGCCCCGCAAGAGACCCAGTACTTC; CDR3 protein: CASSQSAPQETQYF
J gene: TRBJ2-1; V gene: TRBV5-4; D gene: TRBD1; clone size: -; CDR3 DNA: TGTGCCAGCAGCTGGGGACAGGGAGGCAATGAGCAGTTCTTC; CDR3 protein: CASSWGQGGNEQFF
J gene: TRBJ2-3; V gene: TRBV5-1; D gene: TRBD2; clone size: -; CDR3 DNA: TGCGCCAGCAGCTTGGGTCTAGCGGGGAGCACAGATACGCAGTATTTT; CDR3 protein: CASSLGLAGSTDTQYF
J gene: TRBJ2-3; V gene: TRBV27; D gene: TRBD2; clone size: -; CDR3 DNA: TGTGCCAGCAGCTTTTCTAGCGGGGAGCGCACAGATACGCAGTATTTT; CDR3 protein: CASSFSSGERTDTQYF
J gene: TRBJ2-5; V gene: TRBV7-9; D gene: -; clone size: -; CDR3 DNA: TGTGCCAGCAGCTCAGGGGTAGAGACCCAGTACTTC; CDR3 protein: CASSSGVETQYF
J gene: TRBJ2-7; V gene: TRBV7-8; D gene: -; clone size: -; CDR3 DNA: TGTGCCAGCAGCCCTATTCTAGGGGGAGGGTGGGCTTACGAGCAGTACTTC; CDR3 protein: CASSPILGGGWAYEQYF
J gene: TRBJ2-6; V gene: TRBV15; D gene: -; clone size: -; CDR3 DNA: TGTGCCACCAGCAGAGATTACGGGGGCTCTGGGGCCAACGTCCTGACTTTC; CDR3 protein: CATSRDYGGSGANVLTF
J gene: TRBJ2-2; V gene: TRBV19; D gene: -; clone size: -; CDR3 DNA: TGTGCCAGTAGTATGAGCGGGCGGACCGGGGAGCTGTTTTTT; CDR3 protein: CASSMSGRTGELFF
J gene: TRBJ1-1; V gene: TRBV5-4; D gene: -; clone size: -; CDR3 DNA: TGTGCCAGCAGCTTGGGGGGCCCCCGAGCCACTGAAGCTTTCTTT; CDR3 protein: CASSLGGPRATEAFF
J gene: TRBJ1-2; V gene: TRBV6-1; D gene: -; clone size: once; CDR3 DNA: TGTGCCAGCAGTGACTGGGGGGGGCCCTATGGCTACACCTTC; CDR3 protein: CASSDWGGPYGYTF
J gene: TRBJ2-1; V gene: TRBV29-1; D gene: -; clone size: -; CDR3 DNA: TGCAGCGTTGTCCTCCTGAAGGGTGAGGGCTACAATGAGCAGTTCTTC; CDR3 protein: CSVVLLKGEGYNEQFF
J gene: TRBJ1-4; V gene: TRBV18; D gene: -; clone size: -; CDR3 DNA: TGTGCCAGCTCACCCATAGGCCCTACGGGGGAAAAACTGTTTTTT; CDR3 protein: CASSPIGPTGEKLFF
J gene: TRBJ2-7; V gene: TRBV21-1; D gene: -; clone size: -; CDR3 DNA: TGTGCCAGCAGCAAAGACCGGAAGGTCAGGGACTACGAGCAGTACTTC; CDR3 protein: CASSKDRKVRDYEQYF
J gene: TRBJ2-7; V gene: TRBV11-2; D gene: -; clone size: -; CDR3 DNA: TGTGCCAGCAGCTTCGCCGGCTACGAGCAGTACTTC; CDR3 protein: CASSFAGYEQYF
J gene: TRBJ2-1; V gene: TRBV4-1; D gene: TRBD2; clone size: -; CDR3 DNA: TGCGCCAGCAGCCAAGACCCGCGGGAGGTGTCCCACAATGAGCAGTTCTTC; CDR3 protein: CASSQDPREVSHNEQFF
J gene: TRBJ1-6; V gene: TRBV27; D gene: TRBD1; clone size: -; CDR3 DNA: TGTAGTTCAGGGGGCTATAATTCACCCCTCCACTTT; CDR3 protein: CSSGGYNSPLHF
J gene: TRBJ2-1; V gene: TRBV4-3; D gene: -; clone size: -; CDR3 DNA: TGCGCCAGCAGCCGAACCAGGGGTCCAAGGAATGAGCAGTTCTTC; CDR3 protein: CASSRTRGPRNEQFF
J gene: TRBJ1-1; V gene: TRBV7-3; D gene: -; clone size: -; CDR3 DNA: TGTGCCAGCAGCTACGACCCGAGGACTGAAGCTTTCTTT; CDR3 protein: CASSYDPRTEAFF
J gene: TRBJ2-3; V gene: TRBV7-3; D gene: TRBD1; clone size: -; CDR3 DNA: TGTGCCAGCAGCCTTCAACAGGGGGCACTCACAGATACGCAGTATTTT; CDR3 protein: CASSLQQGALTDTQYF
J gene: TRBJ2-3; V gene: TRBV6-5; D gene: -; clone size: -; CDR3 DNA: TGTGCCAGCAGTTCCCTAGCACAGACCACAGATACGCAGTATTTT; CDR3 protein: CASSSLAQTTDTQYF